The clone carrying this T cell receptor beta chain was detected a few times. What it binds is not known. The data were taken from a study of T cell repertoires in cytomegalovirus infection. Across the study: Selected CMV epitopes included recently identified HLA-C-restricted ones as well as well-studied HLA-B-restricted ones. Evidence of both CMV infection and a matching HLA type came from public TCR beta signatures.

This CDR3 is built from 18 residues. V shed 6 bases and J 0 bases; nucleotides not matched to a gene: 10. Germline V gene sequence: CDR1 SGHAT, CDR2 FQNNGV. Study outcomes and limitations: Dominating the ex vivo response were HLA-C-restricted CMV-specific TCR beta clonotypes. CMV carriers with the relevant HLA were identified by cumulative public TCR beta family frequency.

TCRdb re-called the reads through MiXCR, storing one row per CDR3 protein. Of roughly 34,000 distinct CDR3 sequences in the sample, about 54% were seen once. The chain combines TRBV11-2 with TRBJ2-1, with 11 positions matching TRBD2. This receptor was taken from a human donor in good health (CMV status not recorded). Some clones in this sample may be carry-over from other donors' samples. This sample comprised CD8+ T cells from cultured PBMCs, obtained from culture after CMV antigen stimulation. Here the CDR3 DNA reads TGTGCCAGCAGGCTTCTAGCGGGAGGCTCCACCTCCTACAATGAGCAGTTCTTC. It yields the protein CASRLLAGGSTSYNEQFF.